The rows below give T cell receptor beta chains drawn from one sample of a study of blood T cell repertoires in COVID-19. Assay used: immunoSEQ multiplex PCR; TCRdb lists only in-frame clones, some missing. The sample has fewer than 150,000 clones, roughly 87% seen once; the top ten hold approximately 7.7%. The sample consisted of peripheral blood. The receptors originated from a human donor in a cohort sampled during active COVID-19. The CDR3 runs from the conserved cysteine through the conserved F or W. Fields, in order: CDR3 protein, CDR3 DNA, V gene, J gene, D gene, clone size. A D gene is named only where the DNA matches it firmly. Clone size is given for some rows only: seen once, a few or many times, or a class if the clone is expanded.

CASSEAGLGDTQYF,TGTGCCAGCAGTGAAGCGGGGCTGGGGGATACGCAGTATTTT,TRBV6-1,TRBJ2-3,.,.
CASSFYHRESNYGYTF,TGTGCCAGCAGTTTTTACCACAGGGAGTCTAACTATGGCTACACCTTC,TRBV6-2/TRBV6-3,TRBJ1-2,.,.
CASSEMAPLSGNTIYF,TGTGCCAGCAGTGAAATGGCCCCTTTATCTGGAAACACCATATATTTT,TRBV6-1,TRBJ1-3,.,.
CASRHSGGFDEQYF,TGCGCCAGCAGGCACAGCGGGGGGTTCGACGAGCAGTACTTC,TRBV5-1,TRBJ2-7,TRBD2,.
CASSQARRPIGEYF,TGTGCCAGCAGCCAAGCAAGACGACCCATCGGGGAGTACTTC,TRBV14,TRBJ2-7,.,.
CASSIGGLPDVVQFF,TGTGCCAGCAGCATAGGGGGACTCCCCGATGTGGTGCAGTTCTTC,TRBV7-9,TRBJ2-1,.,.
CASSPTSGSTYNEQFF,TGTGCCAGCAGTCCTACTAGCGGGAGCACCTACAATGAGCAGTTCTTC,TRBV11-2,TRBJ2-1,TRBD2,.
CASSPTSRGSEKLFF,TGTGCCAGCAGCCCAACAAGCAGGGGGAGTGAAAAACTGTTTTTT,TRBV5-6,TRBJ1-4,TRBD1,once
CASSASTVQETQYF,TGTGCTAGCAGCGCCTCGACAGTACAAGAGACCCAGTACTTC,TRBV7-7,TRBJ2-5,.,.
CASSLTSGGEQYF,TGTGCCAGCAGTCTCACTAGCGGGGGCGAGCAGTACTTC,TRBV12-3/TRBV12-4,TRBJ2-7,TRBD2,.
CASSERQGDPGELFF,TGTGCCAGCAGTGAACGGCAGGGTGATCCCGGGGAGCTGTTTTTT,TRBV6-1,TRBJ2-2,.,.
CASSPRTGAKKKLFF,TGTGCCAGCAGCCCCCGGACAGGGGCCAAGAAGAAACTGTTTTTT,TRBV9,TRBJ1-4,TRBD1,.
CASSLVGGEQFF,TGTGCCAGCAGCTTAGTGGGGGGTGAGCAGTTCTTC,TRBV7-7,TRBJ2-1,.,.
CASSGGQGRRDTEAFF,TGTGCCAGCAGTGGTGGACAGGGCCGGAGGGACACTGAAGCTTTCTTT,TRBV6-1,TRBJ1-1,TRBD1,.
CASSLGQGYEQYF,TGTGCCAGCAGTTTGGGACAGGGCTACGAGCAGTACTTC,TRBV28,TRBJ2-7,TRBD1,.
CATSRDFLGNTEAFF,TGTGCCACCAGCAGAGATTTCCTAGGGAACACTGAAGCTTTCTTT,TRBV15,TRBJ1-1,.,.
CATSRDRSGTVYEQYF,TGTGCCACCAGCAGAGATCGCTCGGGGACAGTATACGAGCAGTACTTC,TRBV15,TRBJ2-7,TRBD1,.
CASSDVHTSVADTQYF,TGTGCCAGCAGTGACGTCCATACTAGCGTCGCAGATACGCAGTATTTT,TRBV6-4,TRBJ2-3,TRBD2,.
CASSPTGGAGSNQPQHF,TGTGCCAGCAGCCCAACCGGGGGGGCCGGTAGCAATCAGCCCCAGCATTTT,TRBV4-2,TRBJ1-5,.,.
CSVEGLGAGEQYF,TGCAGCGTTGAAGGGTTAGGGGCGGGGGAGCAGTACTTC,TRBV29-1,TRBJ2-7,.,.
CASSLTLDTQYF,TGCGCCAGCAGCTTGACTCTAGATACGCAGTATTTT,TRBV5-1,TRBJ2-3,.,.
CASGNSGGATDTQYF,TGTGCCAGCGGTAATAGCGGGGGGGCGACAGATACGCAGTATTTT,TRBV27,TRBJ2-3,TRBD2,.
CASSLMRLNYEQYF,TGTGCCAGCAGCCTGATGAGACTAAACTACGAGCAGTACTTC,TRBV4-2,TRBJ2-7,.,.
CASSDPAQGGFSAFF,TGTGCCAGCAGTGACCCAGCGCAGGGAGGTTTTTCGGCTTTCTTT,TRBV6-4,TRBJ1-1,.,.
CASSYFQGFRKLFF,TGTGCCAGCAGTTACTTTCAGGGTTTTAGGAAACTGTTTTTT,TRBV6-5,TRBJ1-4,.,.
CASSPAGQETQYF,TGTGCCAGCAGCCCCGCGGGGCAAGAGACCCAGTACTTC,TRBV9,TRBJ2-5,.,.
CASSGPRGGTANTIYF,TGTGCCAGCAGTGGCCCCCGGGGAGGTACTGCAAACACCATATATTTT,TRBV25-1,TRBJ1-3,.,.
CASSRPSEGAKNIQYF,TGCGCCAGCAGCCGGCCCTCCGAGGGAGCCAAAAACATTCAGTACTTC,TRBV5-1,TRBJ2-4,.,.
CASSERGQGRNEQYF,TGTGCCAGCAGTGAAAGGGGACAGGGGAGGAACGAGCAGTACTTC,TRBV2,TRBJ2-7,TRBD1,.
CASSPPMDRVDYGYTF,TGTGCCAGCTCACCACCGATGGACAGAGTGGACTATGGCTACACCTTC,TRBV18,TRBJ1-2,.,.
CASSYEIPGANVLTF,TGTGCCAGCAGTTACGAGATCCCTGGGGCCAACGTCCTGACTTTC,TRBV6-5,TRBJ2-6,.,.
CAIRMDSEGDQPQHF,TGTGCCATCAGAATGGACAGTGAGGGGGATCAGCCCCAGCATTTT,TRBV10-3,TRBJ1-5,.,.
CASSAGQGATDTQYF,TGTGCCAGCAGTGCGGGGCAGGGGGCCACAGATACGCAGTATTTT,TRBV2,TRBJ2-3,TRBD1,.
CASSQVIPHGGTGEVYEQYF,TGCGCCAGCAGCCAAGTGATCCCTCATGGTGGGACAGGGGAAGTCTACGAGCAGTACTTC,TRBV4-1,TRBJ2-7,TRBD1,.
CASSYGGAGLNTGELFF,TGTGCCAGCAGCTACGGGGGGGCAGGGCTGAACACCGGGGAGCTGTTTTTT,TRBV11-2,TRBJ2-2,TRBD2,.
CASSLDSLNTGELFF,TGCGCCAGCAGCTTGGACAGCTTGAACACCGGGGAGCTGTTTTTT,TRBV5-1,TRBJ2-2,.,once
CASTRQGGQPQHF,TGCGCCAGCACCAGACAGGGTGGGCAGCCCCAGCATTTT,TRBV10-2,TRBJ1-5,TRBD1,.
CASTSGTGNEQFF,TGTGCCAGCACGAGCGGGACGGGCAATGAGCAGTTCTTC,TRBV2,TRBJ2-1,TRBD2,.
CASSNFRRSREQFF,TGTGCCAGCAGCAACTTTCGGAGGTCTCGGGAGCAGTTCTTC,TRBV21-1,TRBJ2-1,.,.
CASSLSGSYNEQFF,TGCGCCAGCAGCTTGAGCGGGAGTTACAATGAGCAGTTCTTC,TRBV5-1,TRBJ2-1,TRBD2,.
CASSLRTSGSGEQYF,TGTGCCAGCAGTTTAAGGACTAGCGGGAGTGGCGAGCAGTACTTC,TRBV28,TRBJ2-7,TRBD2,.
CASSPGQGGYTF,TGTGCCAGCAGTCCAGGACAGGGCGGCTACACCTTC,TRBV12-3/TRBV12-4,TRBJ1-2,TRBD1,.
CASSPRTGVDYGYTF,TGTGCCAGCAGTCCCCGGACAGGGGTGGACTATGGCTACACCTTC,TRBV27,TRBJ1-2,TRBD1,.
CASSKQDRVNSPLHF,TGTGCCAGCAGCAAACAGGACAGGGTAAATTCACCCCTCCACTTT,TRBV9,TRBJ1-6,TRBD1,.
CASSLTWGAGNTIYF,TGCGCCAGCAGCTTGACTTGGGGGGCTGGAAACACCATATATTTT,TRBV5-1,TRBJ1-3,.,once
CASSVTGTNTEAFF,TGCGCCAGCAGCGTAACAGGGACGAACACTGAAGCTTTCTTT,TRBV5-1,TRBJ1-1,.,.
CASSRSPGQERNEQFF,TGTGCCAGCAGCCGCTCACCGGGACAGGAGCGCAATGAGCAGTTCTTC,TRBV7-9,TRBJ2-1,TRBD1,.
CASGESATNEKLFF,TGTGCTAGTGGGGAGAGTGCAACTAATGAAAAACTGTTTTTT,TRBV12-5,TRBJ1-4,.,.
CASVKLGVYGYTF,TGTGCCAGCGTTAAATTAGGGGTCTATGGCTACACCTTC,TRBV6-5,TRBJ1-2,.,.
CSGGSNEQFF,TGCAGCGGCGGGAGTAATGAGCAGTTCTTC,TRBV29-1,TRBJ2-1,TRBD2,.
CASSQWDSPTYGYTF,TGTGCCAGCAGCCAGTGGGACAGCCCGACCTATGGCTACACCTTC,TRBV3-1/TRBV3-2,TRBJ1-2,TRBD1,.
CAISAGQQETQYF,TGTGCCATCAGTGCCGGACAACAAGAGACCCAGTACTTC,TRBV10-3,TRBJ2-5,.,.
CASSGGTENTEAFF,TGTGCCAGTAGTGGAGGGACGGAGAACACTGAAGCTTTCTTT,TRBV19,TRBJ1-1,.,.
CASSLEGAQYF,TGTGCCAGCAGCTTAGAAGGGGCTCAGTACTTC,TRBV7-9,TRBJ2-4,.,.